This record looks at one T cell receptor (beta chain) sequence and its context. This clonotype showed up just once. Its antigen has not been determined. No per-base quality is available; no much larger clone lies one base away. Weak support is all one read offers. Sequencing was carried out with a 454 GS FLX Titanium. TCR libraries were built from about 500 ng of total RNA with a previously published linear amplification protocol. The sequencing itself ran on the Roche/454 Genome Sequencer using Titanium chemistry. Concerning the study's data processing: From roughly five of the healthy donors, a total of approximately 80,000 rearranged TCR alpha transcripts were sequenced. Duplicate transcripts were removed, and each unique TCR clonotype was defined by its CDR3 junction following IMGT nomenclature. Using logistic regression in R 2.13.0, the researchers modeled CD4 versus CD8 status as a function of V and J genes, with an adjustment for donor effects and a Bonferroni correction for multiple testing. The public reads were reanalyzed by TCRdb: fastp trimming at Q25, MiXCR alignment, in-frame beta chains only. Every entry covers one CDR3 protein and lists the most common genes and DNA from its rows. For this entry, the V and J calls and clone size follow TCRdb and not the study's own pipeline. Present in this sample are approximately 180,000 distinct CDR3 sequences, 74% of which were seen just once. Roughly 2.3% of the sample is taken by the ten largest.

This sample was included in a study of healthy donors' naive CD4 and CD8 T cells (dated by TCRdb to 2013 to 2016). Notes on the research overall: The donors were selected to cover three age groups of six people each (20-25, 40-50 and 60-70 years), had a mean age of approximately 45, and were half female. For TCR alpha, a new primer set was designed to cover all functional IMGT alpha gene variants, and the remainder of the protocol was kept the same as the beta-chain workflow. The study sequenced rearranged TCR alpha and beta chains from naive CD4+ and CD8+ T cells to test how TCR variation relates to lineage commitment. Peripheral blood mononuclear cells were obtained from some 17 unrelated, healthy individuals. The donors were HLA-typed by sequencing at HLA-A, -B, -C, -DRB1, -DQB1 and -DPB1, using the SBTexcellerator protocol, an ABI3130xl analyzer and SBTengine software.

Cells with a CD4+CD8-CD45RO-CD45RA+ profile were isolated by FACS and defined as naive CD4+ T cells, and those with a CD8+CD4-CD45RA+CD27bright profile were defined as naive CD8+ T cells. Antibodies against CD4 (RPA-T4), CD8 (SK1), CD27 (O323), CD45RA (HI100) and CD45RO (UCHL1) were used for sorting. General findings and caveats noted by the study authors: In both chains, CD4+ lineage was associated with a positively charged CDR3 and CD8+ lineage with a negatively charged CDR3. Because alpha and beta chains were sequenced in bulk and could not be paired, the effects of the two chains in combination were not assessed. V genes, J genes and CDR3 charge together appeared to explain 10% to 15% of CD4/CD8 propensity variance, in a largely additive manner. Possible repertoire bias from homeostatic proliferation of naive T cells was not directly addressed. Most V and J gene segments were reportedly biased between naive CD4+ and CD8+ cells, consistently across donors and independent of HLA genotype.

V ends up 6 bases short and J 1 base short, with an unmatched junction base count of 4. The CDR3 covers 14 residues, taking in both the cysteine and the phenylalanine. Only the CDR3 part of the read is kept: 42 bases, read in frame from the first base. CDR1 is given as MNHEY and CDR2 as SVGAGI, both from the germline V gene. Sequenced material: naive CD4+ and CD8+ T cells sorted from blood, pooled from several donors. Sample cell subset or site, as interpreted from the label and publication: FACS-sorted naive CD4+ (CD45RO-CD45RA+) and naive CD8+ (CD45RA+CD27bright) T cells. The sequence was collected from a pool of human donors in good health; the sample pools cells from several healthy donors. Rearrangement joined TRBV6-5 to TRBJ2-5; 8 bases in the middle match TRBD2. The CDR3 in this case is CASRASGSQETQYF. The sequence in DNA is TGTGCCAGCAGGGCTAGCGGGTCCCAAGAGACCCAGTACTTC.